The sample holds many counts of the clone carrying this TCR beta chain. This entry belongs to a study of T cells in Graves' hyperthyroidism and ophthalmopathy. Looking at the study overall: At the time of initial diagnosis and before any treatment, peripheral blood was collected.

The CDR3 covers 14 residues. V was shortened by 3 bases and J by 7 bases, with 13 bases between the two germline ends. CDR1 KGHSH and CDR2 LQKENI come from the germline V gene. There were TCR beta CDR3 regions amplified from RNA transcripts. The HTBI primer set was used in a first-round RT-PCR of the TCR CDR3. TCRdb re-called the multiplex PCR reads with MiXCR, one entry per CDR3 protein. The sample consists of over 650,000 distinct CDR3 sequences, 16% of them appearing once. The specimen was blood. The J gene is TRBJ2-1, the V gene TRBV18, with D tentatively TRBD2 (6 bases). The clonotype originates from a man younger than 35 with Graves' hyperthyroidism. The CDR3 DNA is TGTGCCAGCTCACCTAGCGGAGCTATTAATGAGCAGTTCTTC. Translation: CASSPSGAINEQFF.